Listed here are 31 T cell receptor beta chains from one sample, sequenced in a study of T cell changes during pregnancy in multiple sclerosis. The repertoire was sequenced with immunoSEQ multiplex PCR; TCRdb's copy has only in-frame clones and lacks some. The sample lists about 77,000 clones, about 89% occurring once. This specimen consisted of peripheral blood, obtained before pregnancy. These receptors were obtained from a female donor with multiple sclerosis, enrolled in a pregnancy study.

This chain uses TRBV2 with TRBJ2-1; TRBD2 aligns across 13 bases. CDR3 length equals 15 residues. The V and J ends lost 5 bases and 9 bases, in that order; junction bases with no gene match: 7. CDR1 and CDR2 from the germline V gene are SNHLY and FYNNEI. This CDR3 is CASSSTSGGLTEQFF. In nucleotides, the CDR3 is TGTGCCAGCAGTTCGACTAGCGGGGGGTTGACTGAGCAGTTCTTC.

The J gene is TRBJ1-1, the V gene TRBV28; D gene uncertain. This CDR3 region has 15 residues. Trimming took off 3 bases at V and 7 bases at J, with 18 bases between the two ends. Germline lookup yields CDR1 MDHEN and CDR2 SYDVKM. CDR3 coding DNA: TGTGCCAGCAGTTTGGTGGTTCCGGGTCGGGATGAAGCTTTCTTT. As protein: CASSLVVPGRDEAFF. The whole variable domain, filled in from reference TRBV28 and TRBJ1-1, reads DVKVTQSSRYLVKRTGEKVFLECVQDMDHENMFWYRQDPGLGLRLIYFSYDVKMKEKGDIPEGYSVSREKKERFSLILESASTNQTSMYLCASSLVVPGRDEAFFGQGTRLTVV.

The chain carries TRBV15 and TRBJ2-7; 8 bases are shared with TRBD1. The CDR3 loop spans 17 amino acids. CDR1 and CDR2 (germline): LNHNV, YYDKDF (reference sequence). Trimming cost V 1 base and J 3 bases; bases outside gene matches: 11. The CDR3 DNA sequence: TGTGCCACCAGCAGAGTGGGCGGCGGGACAGGCTTCTACGAGCAGTACTTC. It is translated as CATSRVGGGTGFYEQYF.

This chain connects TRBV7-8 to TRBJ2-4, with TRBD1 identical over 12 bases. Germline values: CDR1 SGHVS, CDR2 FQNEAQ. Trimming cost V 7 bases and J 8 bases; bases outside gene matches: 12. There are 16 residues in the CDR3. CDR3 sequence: CASIPGQGAPIDIQYF. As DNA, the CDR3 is TGTGCCAGCATCCCGGGACAGGGGGCGCCGATTGACATTCAGTACTTC.

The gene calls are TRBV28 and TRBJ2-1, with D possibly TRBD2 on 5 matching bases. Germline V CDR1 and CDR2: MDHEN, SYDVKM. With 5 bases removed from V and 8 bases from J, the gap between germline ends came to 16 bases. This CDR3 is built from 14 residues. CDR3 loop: CASSPRSGIDEQFF. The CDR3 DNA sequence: TGTGCCAGCAGTCCCCGATCGGGGATCGATGAGCAGTTCTTC.

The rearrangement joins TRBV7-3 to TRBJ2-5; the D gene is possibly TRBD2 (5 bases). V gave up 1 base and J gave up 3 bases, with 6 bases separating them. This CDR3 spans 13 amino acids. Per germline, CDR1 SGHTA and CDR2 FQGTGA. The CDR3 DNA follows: TGTGCCAGCAGCTTAAGGCGGGAAGAGACCCAGTACTTC. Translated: CASSLRREETQYF.

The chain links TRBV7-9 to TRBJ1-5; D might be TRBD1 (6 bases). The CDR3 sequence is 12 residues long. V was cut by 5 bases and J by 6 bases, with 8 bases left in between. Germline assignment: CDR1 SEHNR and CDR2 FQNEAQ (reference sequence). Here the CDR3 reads CASSPGVQPQHF. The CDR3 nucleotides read TGTGCCAGCAGCCCAGGGGTTCAGCCCCAGCATTTT.

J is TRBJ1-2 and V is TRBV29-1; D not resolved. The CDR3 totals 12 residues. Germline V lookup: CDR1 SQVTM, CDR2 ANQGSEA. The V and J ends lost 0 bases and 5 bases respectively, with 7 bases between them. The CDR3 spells CSVEDRRYGYTF. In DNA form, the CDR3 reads TGCAGCGTTGAAGATCGGAGATATGGCTACACCTTC. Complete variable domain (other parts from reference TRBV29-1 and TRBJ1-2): SAVISQKPSRDICQRGTSLTIQCQVDSQVTMMFWYRQQPGQSLTLIATANQGSEATYESGFVIDKFPISRPNLTFSTLTVSNMSPEDSSIYLCSVEDRRYGYTFGSGTRLTVV.

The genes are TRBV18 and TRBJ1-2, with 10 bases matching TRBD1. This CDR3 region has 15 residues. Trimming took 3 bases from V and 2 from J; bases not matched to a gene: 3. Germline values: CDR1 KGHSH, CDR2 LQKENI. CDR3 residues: CASSPGQGPNYGYTF. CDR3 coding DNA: TGTGCCAGCTCACCGGGACAGGGGCCGAACTATGGCTACACCTTC.

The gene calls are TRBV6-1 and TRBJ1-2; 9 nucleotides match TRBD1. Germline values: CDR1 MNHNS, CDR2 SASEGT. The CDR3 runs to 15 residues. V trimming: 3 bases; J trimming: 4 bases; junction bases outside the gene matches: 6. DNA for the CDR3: TGTGCCAGCAGTGAGGGGACAGGGTCCATCTATGGCTACACCTTC. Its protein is CASSEGTGSIYGYTF.

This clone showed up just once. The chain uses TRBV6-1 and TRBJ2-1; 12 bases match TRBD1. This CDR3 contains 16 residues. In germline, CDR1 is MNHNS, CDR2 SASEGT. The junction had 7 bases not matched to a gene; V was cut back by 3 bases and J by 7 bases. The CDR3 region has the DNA TGTGCCAGCAGTGACCCGGGACAGGGGGCGATGAATGAGCAGTTCTTC. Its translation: CASSDPGQGAMNEQFF.

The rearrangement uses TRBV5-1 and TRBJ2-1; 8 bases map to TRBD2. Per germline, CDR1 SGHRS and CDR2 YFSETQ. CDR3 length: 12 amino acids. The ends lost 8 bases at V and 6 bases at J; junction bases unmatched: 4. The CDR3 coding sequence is TGCGCCAGTAGCGGGACATTCAATGAGCAGTTCTTC. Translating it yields CASSGTFNEQFF.

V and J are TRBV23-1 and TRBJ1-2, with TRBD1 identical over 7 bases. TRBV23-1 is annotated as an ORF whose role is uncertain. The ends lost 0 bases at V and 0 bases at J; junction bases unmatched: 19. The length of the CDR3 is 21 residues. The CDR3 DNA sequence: TGCGCCAGCAGTCAATCTCTAGAGGCCGGGACAGTGCTTTGCGCTAACTATGGCTACACCTTC. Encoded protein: CASSQSLEAGTVLCANYGYTF.

CDR3 loop: CASSPPAGRGGEKLFF. DNA for the CDR3: TGCGCCAGCAGCCCCCCGGCGGGACGGGGTGGTGAAAAACTGTTTTTT. This sequence joins TRBV4-3 and TRBJ1-4; TRBD1 might be the D (5 bases). The CDR3 spans 16 residues. V dropped 4 bases and J dropped 7 bases, with 19 bases sitting between them. Germline V gives CDR1 LGHNA, CDR2 YSLEER.

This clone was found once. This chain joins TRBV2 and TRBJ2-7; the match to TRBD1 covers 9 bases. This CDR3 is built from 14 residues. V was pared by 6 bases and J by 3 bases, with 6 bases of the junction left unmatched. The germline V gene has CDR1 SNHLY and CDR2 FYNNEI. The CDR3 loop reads CASRTGGRVYEQYF. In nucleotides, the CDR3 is TGTGCCAGCAGGACAGGGGGTAGGGTCTACGAGCAGTACTTC.

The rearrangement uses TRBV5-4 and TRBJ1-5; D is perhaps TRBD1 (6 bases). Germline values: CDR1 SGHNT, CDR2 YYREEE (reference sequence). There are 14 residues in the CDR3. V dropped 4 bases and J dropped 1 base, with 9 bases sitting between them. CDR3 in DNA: TGTGCCAGCAGCATAACAGGGAGCAATCAGCCCCAGCATTTT. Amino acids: CASSITGSNQPQHF.

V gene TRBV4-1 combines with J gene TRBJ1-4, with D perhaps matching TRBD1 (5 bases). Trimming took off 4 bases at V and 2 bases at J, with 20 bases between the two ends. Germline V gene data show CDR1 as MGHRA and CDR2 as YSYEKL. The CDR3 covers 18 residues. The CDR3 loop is CASSPLKRYGATNEKLFF. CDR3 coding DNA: TGCGCCAGCAGCCCCCTGAAGAGATATGGGGCTACTAATGAAAAACTGTTTTTT.

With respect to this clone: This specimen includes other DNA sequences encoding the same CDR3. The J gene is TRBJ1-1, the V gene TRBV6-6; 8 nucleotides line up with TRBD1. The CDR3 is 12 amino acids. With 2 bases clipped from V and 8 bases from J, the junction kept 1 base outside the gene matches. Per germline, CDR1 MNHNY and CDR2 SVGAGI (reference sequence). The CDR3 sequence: CASSYRDREAFF. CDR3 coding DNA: TGTGCCAGCAGTTACAGGGACAGGGAAGCTTTCTTT.

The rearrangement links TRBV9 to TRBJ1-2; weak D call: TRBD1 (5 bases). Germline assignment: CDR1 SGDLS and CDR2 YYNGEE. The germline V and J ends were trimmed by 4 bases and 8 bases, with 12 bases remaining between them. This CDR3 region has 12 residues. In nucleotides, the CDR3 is TGTGCCAGCAGCCCGTTGGGGGGGGGCTACACCTTC. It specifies CASSPLGGGYTF.

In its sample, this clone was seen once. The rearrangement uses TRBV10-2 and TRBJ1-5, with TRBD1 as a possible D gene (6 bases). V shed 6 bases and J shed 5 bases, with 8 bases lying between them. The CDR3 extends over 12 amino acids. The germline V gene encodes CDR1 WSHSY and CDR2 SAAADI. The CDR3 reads CASRQGHQPQHF. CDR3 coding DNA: TGCGCCAGCAGACAGGGCCATCAGCCCCAGCATTTT.

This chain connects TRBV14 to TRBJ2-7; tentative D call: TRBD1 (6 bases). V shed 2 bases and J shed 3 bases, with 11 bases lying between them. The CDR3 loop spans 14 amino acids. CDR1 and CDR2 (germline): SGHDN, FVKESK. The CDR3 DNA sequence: TGTGCCAGCAGCCAACAGGGGCCCGGCTACGAGCAGTACTTC. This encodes CASSQQGPGYEQYF.

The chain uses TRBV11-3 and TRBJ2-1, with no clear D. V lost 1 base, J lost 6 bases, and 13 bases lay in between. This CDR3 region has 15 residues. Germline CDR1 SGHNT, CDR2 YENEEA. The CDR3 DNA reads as TGTGCCAGCAGCTTAGGTGGCTCCCGCGGCAATGAGCAGTTCTTC. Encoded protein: CASSLGGSRGNEQFF. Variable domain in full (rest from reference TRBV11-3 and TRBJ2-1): EAGVVQSPRYKIIEKKQPVAFWCNPISGHNTLYWYLQNLGQGPELLIRYENEEAVDDSQLPKDRFSAERLKGVDSTLKIQPAELGDSAVYLCASSLGGSRGNEQFFGPGTRLTVL.

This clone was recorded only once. This CDR3 is CASSRDISISGANVLTF. Here the CDR3 DNA reads TGTGCCAGCAGCCGGGACATAAGTATCTCTGGGGCCAACGTCCTGACTTTC. The chain recombines TRBV7-2 with TRBJ2-6, with a weak D call TRBD1 (6 bases). Germline V gene sequence: CDR1 SGHTA, CDR2 FQGNSA. The CDR3 is 17 amino acids. The germline V and J ends were trimmed by 5 bases and 0 bases, with 14 bases remaining between them. Full variable domain (missing parts from reference TRBV7-2 and TRBJ2-6): GAGVSQSPSNKVTEKGKDVELRCDPISGHTALYWYRQSLGQGLEFLIYFQGNSAPDKSGLPSDRFSAERTGGSVSTLTIQRTQQEDSAVYLCASSRDISISGANVLTFGAGSRLTVL.

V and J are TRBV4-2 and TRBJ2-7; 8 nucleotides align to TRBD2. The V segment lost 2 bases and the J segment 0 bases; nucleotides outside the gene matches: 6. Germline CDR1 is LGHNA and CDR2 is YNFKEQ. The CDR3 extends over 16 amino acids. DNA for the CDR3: TGTGCCAGCAGCCAAACGACGGCGGGGGGCTCCTACGAGCAGTACTTC. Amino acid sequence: CASSQTTAGGSYEQYF.

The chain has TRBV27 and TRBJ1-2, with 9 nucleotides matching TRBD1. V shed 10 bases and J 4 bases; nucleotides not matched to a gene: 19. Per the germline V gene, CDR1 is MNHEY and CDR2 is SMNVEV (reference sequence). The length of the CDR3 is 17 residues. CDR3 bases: TGTGCCACCTCCAGGTCGGACAGGGGCCGCCTTAGCTATGGCTACACCTTC. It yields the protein CATSRSDRGRLSYGYTF.

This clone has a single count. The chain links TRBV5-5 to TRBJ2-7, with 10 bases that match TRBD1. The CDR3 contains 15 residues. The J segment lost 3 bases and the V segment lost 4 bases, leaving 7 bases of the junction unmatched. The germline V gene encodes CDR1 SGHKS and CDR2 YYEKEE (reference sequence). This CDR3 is CASSIRTGGIYEQYF. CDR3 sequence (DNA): TGTGCCAGCAGCATACGGACAGGGGGGATCTACGAGCAGTACTTC.

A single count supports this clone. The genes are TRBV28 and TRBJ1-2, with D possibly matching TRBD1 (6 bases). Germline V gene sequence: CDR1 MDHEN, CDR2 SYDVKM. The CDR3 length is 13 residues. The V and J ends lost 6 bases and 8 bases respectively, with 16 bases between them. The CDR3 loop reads CASRETGLEGYTF. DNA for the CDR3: TGTGCCAGCAGGGAGACAGGCCTAGAGGGCTACACCTTC.

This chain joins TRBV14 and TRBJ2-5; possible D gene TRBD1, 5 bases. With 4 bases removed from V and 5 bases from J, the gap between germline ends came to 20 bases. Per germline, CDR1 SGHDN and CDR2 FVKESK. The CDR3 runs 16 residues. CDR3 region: CASSLDTFRGSETQYF. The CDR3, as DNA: TGTGCCAGCAGCCTAGATACCTTTAGGGGTTCGGAGACCCAGTACTTC.

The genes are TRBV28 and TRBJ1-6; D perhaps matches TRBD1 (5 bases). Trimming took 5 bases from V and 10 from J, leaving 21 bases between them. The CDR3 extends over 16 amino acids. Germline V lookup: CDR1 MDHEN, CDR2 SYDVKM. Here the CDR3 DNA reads TGTGCCAGCAGTCCCGATTGGGGGGGGAGAGGGTCACCCCTCCACTTT. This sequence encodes CASSPDWGGRGSPLHF.

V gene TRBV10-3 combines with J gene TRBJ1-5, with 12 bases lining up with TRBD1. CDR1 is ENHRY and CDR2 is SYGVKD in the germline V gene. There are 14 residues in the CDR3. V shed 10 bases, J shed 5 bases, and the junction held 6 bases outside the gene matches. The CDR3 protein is CATAGTGGYQPQHF. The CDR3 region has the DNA TGTGCCACCGCCGGGACAGGGGGCTATCAGCCCCAGCATTTT.

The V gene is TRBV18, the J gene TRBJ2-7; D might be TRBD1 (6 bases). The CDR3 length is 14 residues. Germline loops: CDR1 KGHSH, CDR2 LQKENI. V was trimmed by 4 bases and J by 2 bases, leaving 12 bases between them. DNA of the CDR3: TGTGCCAGCTCACTGCGTCAGGGGACCTACGAGCAGTACTTC. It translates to CASSLRQGTYEQYF.